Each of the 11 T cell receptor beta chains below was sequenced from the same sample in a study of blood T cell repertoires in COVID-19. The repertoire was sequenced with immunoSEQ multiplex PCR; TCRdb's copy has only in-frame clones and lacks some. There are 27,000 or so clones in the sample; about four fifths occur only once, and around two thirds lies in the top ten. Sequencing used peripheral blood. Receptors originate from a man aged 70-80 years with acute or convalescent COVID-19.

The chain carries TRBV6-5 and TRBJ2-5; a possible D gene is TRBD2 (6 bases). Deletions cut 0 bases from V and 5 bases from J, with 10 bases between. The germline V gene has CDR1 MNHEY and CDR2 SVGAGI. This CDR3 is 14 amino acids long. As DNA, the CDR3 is TGTGCCAGCAGTTACTCGCGGGACGGGGAGACCCAGTACTTC. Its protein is CASSYSRDGETQYF.

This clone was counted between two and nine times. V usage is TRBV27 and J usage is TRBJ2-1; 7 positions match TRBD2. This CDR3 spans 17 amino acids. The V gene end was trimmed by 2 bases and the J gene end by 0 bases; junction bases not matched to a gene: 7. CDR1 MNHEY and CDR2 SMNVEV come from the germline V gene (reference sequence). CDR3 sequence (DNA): TGTGCCAGCAGTTTAGAGACTAGCTCACTCTCCTACAATGAGCAGTTCTTC. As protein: CASSLETSSLSYNEQFF.

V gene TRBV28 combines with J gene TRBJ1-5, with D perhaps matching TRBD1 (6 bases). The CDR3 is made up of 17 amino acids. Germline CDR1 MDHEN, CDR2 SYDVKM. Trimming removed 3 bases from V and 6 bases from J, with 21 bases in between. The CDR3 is CASSFGASRGGTQPQHF. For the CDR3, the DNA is TGTGCCAGCAGTTTTGGGGCCTCGAGGGGGGGGACTCAGCCCCAGCATTTT. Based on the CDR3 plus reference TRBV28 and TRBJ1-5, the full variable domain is DVKVTQSSRYLVKRTGEKVFLECVQDMDHENMFWYRQDPGLGLRLIYFSYDVKMKEKGDIPEGYSVSREKKERFSLILESASTNQTSMYLCASSFGASRGGTQPQHFGDGTRLSIL.

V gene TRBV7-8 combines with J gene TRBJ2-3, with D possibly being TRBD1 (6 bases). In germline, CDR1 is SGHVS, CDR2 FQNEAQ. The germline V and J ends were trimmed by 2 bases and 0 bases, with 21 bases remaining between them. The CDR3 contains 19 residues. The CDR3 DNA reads TGTGCCAGCAGCTTAAGGCGATCTCCGGGACAACCGAGCACAGATACGCAGTATTTT. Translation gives CASSLRRSPGQPSTDTQYF.

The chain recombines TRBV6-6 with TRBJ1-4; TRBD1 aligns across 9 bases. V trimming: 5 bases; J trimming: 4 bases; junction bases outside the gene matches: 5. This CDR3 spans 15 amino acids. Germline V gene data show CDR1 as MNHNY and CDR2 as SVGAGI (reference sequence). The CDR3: CASSPNRGLNEKLFF. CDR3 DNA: TGTGCCAGCAGTCCCAACAGGGGGCTTAATGAAAAACTGTTTTTT.

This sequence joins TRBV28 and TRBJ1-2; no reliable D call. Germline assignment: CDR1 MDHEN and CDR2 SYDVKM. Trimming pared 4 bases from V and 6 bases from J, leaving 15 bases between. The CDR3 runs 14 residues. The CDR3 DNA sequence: TGTGCCAGCAGTTCCCGGACTATAATCCATGGCTACACCTTC. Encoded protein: CASSSRTIIHGYTF.

The CDR3 loop is CASSLLAGSTGTQYF. CDR3 sequence (DNA): TGTGCCAGCAGTTTATTAGCGGGTAGTACCGGGACCCAGTACTTC. The chain recombines TRBV6-2 or TRBV6-3 with TRBJ2-5; TRBD2 aligns across 7 bases. Germline CDR1 reads MNHEY; CDR2 reads SVGEGT. V gave up 4 bases and J gave up 7 bases; unmatched junction bases: 12. The CDR3 contains 15 residues.

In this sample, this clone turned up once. CDR3 sequence (DNA): TGTGCCAGCAGCTTAGACGTAGCGGGGGGAGGAGAAGAGACCCAGTACTTC. Its protein product is CASSLDVAGGGEETQYF. The V gene is TRBV7-9, the J gene TRBJ2-5; 10 nucleotides line up with TRBD2. Looked up from germline, CDR1 is SEHNR and CDR2 is FQNEAQ (reference sequence). J gave up 3 bases and V 1 base, and 8 bases lay outside the gene matches. The CDR3 is made up of 17 amino acids. The complete variable domain, with remaining parts taken from reference TRBV7-9 and TRBJ2-5, reads DTGVSQNPRHKITKRGQNVTFRCDPISEHNRLYWYRQTLGQGPEFLTYFQNEAQLEKSRLLSDRFSAERPKGSFSTLEIQRTEQGDSAMYLCASSLDVAGGGEETQYFGPGTRLLVL.

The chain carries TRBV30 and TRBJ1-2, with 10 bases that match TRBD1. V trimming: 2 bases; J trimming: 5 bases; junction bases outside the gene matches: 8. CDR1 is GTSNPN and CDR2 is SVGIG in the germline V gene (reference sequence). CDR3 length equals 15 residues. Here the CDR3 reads CAWSRTGGLLYGYTF. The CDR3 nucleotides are TGTGCCTGGAGTAGGACAGGGGGGCTATTGTATGGCTACACCTTC.

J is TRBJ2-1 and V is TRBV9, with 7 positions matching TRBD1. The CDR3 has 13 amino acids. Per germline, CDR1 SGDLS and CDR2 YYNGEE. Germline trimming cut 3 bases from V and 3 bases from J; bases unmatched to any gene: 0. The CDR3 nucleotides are TGTGCCAGCAGCGGGGACAGCTACAATGAGCAGTTCTTC. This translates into CASSGDSYNEQFF.

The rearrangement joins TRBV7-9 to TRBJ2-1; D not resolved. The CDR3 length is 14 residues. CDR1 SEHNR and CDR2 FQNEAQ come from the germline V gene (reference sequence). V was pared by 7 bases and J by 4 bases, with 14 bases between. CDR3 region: CASTREAAYNEQFF. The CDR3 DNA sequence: TGTGCCAGCACCCGAGAGGCAGCGTACAATGAGCAGTTCTTC. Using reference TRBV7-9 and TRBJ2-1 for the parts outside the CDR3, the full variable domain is DTGVSQNPRHKITKRGQNVTFRCDPISEHNRLYWYRQTLGQGPEFLTYFQNEAQLEKSRLLSDRFSAERPKGSFSTLEIQRTEQGDSAMYLCASTREAAYNEQFFGPGTRLTVL.